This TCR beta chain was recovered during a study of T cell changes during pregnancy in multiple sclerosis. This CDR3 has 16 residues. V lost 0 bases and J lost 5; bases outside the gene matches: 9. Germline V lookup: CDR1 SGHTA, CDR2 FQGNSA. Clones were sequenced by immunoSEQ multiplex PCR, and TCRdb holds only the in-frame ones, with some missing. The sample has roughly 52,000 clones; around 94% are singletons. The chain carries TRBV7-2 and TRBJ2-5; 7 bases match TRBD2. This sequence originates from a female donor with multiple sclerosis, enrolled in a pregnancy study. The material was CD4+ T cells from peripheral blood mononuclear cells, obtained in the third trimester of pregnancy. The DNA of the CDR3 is TGTGCCAGCAGCTTAGCGGGGCGGGGGAGAGAGGAGACCCAGTACTTC. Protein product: CASSLAGRGREETQYF.